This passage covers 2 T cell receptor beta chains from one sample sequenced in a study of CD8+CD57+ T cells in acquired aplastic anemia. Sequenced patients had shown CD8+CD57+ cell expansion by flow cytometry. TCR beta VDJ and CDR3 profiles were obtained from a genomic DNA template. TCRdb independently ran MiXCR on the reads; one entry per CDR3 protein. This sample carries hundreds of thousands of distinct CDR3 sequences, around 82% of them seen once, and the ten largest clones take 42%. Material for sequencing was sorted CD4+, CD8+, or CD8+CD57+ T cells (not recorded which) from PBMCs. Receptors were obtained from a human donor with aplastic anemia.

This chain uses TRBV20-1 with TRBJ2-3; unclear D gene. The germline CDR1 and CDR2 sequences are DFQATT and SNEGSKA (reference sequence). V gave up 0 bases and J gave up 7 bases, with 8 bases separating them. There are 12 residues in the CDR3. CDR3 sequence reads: CSARESSYTQYF. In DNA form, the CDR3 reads TGCAGTGCTAGAGAGAGTAGTTATACGCAGTATTTT.

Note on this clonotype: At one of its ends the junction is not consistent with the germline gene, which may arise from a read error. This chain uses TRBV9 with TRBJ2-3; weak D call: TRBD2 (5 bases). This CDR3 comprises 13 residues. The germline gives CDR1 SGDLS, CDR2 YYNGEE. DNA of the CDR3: TGTGCCAGCAGGGTAGAGGGCACAGATAATGAGCATTTT. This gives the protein CASRVEGTDNEHF.